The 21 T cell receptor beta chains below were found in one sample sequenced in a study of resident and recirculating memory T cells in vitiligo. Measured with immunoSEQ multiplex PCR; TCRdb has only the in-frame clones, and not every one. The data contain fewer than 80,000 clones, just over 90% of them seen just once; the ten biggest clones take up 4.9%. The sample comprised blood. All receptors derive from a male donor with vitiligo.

This CDR3 reads CASSGGDFRETQYF. The CDR3 bases are TGCGCCAGCAGCGGAGGGGATTTTCGCGAGACCCAGTACTTC. The chain links TRBV5-1 to TRBJ2-5, with D possibly matching TRBD2 (6 bases). The V end was cut by 4 bases, the J end by 5 bases, with 15 bases between. The CDR3 is 14 residues long. The germline gives CDR1 SGHRS, CDR2 YFSETQ.

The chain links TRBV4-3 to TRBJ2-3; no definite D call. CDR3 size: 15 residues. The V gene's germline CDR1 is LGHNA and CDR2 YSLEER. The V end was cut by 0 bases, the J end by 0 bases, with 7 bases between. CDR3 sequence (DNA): TGCGCCAGCAGCCAAGAACATGCTAGCACAGATACGCAGTATTTT. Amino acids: CASSQEHASTDTQYF.

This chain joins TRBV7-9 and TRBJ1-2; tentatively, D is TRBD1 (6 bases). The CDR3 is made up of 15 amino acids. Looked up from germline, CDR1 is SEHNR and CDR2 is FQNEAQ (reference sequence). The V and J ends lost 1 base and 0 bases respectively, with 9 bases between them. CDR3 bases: TGTGCCAGCAGCTTAGGGACAGCAGCTAACTATGGCTACACCTTC. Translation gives CASSLGTAANYGYTF.

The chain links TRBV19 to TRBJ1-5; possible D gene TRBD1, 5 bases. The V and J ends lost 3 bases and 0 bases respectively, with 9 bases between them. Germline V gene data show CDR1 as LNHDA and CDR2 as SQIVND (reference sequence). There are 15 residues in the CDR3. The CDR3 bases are TGTGCCAGTAGTATTGACAGCTATAGCAATCAGCCCCAGCATTTT. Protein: CASSIDSYSNQPQHF.

CDR3: CASSLGGAGSGTEAFF. The CDR3 coding sequence is TGTGCCAGCAGCTTAGGCGGGGCAGGGAGTGGAACTGAAGCTTTCTTT. The genes are TRBV7-9 and TRBJ1-1; perhaps TRBD1 as D (5 bases). The CDR3 sequence is 16 residues long. Germline V CDR1 and CDR2: SEHNR, FQNEAQ (reference sequence). V lost 1 base, J lost 5 bases, and 17 bases lay in between.

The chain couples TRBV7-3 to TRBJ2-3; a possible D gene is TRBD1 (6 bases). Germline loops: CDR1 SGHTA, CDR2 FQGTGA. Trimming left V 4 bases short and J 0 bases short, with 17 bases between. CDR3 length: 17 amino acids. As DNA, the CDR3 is TGTGCCAGCAGCTCCGGGACGGGGACAAGAAGCACAGATACGCAGTATTTT. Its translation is CASSSGTGTRSTDTQYF. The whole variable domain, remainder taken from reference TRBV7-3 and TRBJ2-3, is GAGVSQTPSNKVTEKGKYVELRCDPISGHTALYWYRQSLGQGPEFLIYFQGTGAADDSGLPNDRFFAVRPEGSVSTLKIQRTERGDSAVYLCASSSGTGTRSTDTQYFGPGTRLTVL.

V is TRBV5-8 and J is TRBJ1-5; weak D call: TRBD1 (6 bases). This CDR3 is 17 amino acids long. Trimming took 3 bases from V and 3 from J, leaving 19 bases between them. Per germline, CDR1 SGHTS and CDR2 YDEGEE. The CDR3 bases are TGTGCCAGCAGCTGGGAACAGGGACCCCCCAACAATCAGCCCCAGCATTTT. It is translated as CASSWEQGPPNNQPQHF.

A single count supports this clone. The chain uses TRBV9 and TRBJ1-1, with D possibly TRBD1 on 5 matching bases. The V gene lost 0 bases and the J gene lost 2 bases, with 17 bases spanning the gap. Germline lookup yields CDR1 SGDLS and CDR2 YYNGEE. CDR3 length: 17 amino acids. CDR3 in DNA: TGTGCCAGCAGCGTAGGGGGGGGGACGTTCCTAAACACTGAAGCTTTCTTT. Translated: CASSVGGGTFLNTEAFF. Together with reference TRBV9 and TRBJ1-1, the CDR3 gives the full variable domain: DSGVTQTPKHLITATGQRVTLRCSPRSGDLSVYWYQQSLDQGLQFLIQYYNGEERAKGNILERFSAQQFPDLHSELNLSSLELGDSALYFCASSVGGGTFLNTEAFFGQGTRLTVV.

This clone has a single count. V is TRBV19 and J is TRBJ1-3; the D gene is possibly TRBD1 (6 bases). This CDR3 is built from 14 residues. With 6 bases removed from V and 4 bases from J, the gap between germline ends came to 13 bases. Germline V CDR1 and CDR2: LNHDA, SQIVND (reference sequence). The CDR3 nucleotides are TGTGCCAGTAGCATCAGGGGTTCCGGAAACACCATATATTTT. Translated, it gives CASSIRGSGNTIYF.

This CDR3 reads CASSPRTGTYNEQFF. For the CDR3, the DNA is TGTGCCAGCAGCCCCCGGACAGGGACCTACAATGAGCAGTTCTTC. The chain is built from TRBV7-3 and TRBJ2-1, with 8 bases lining up with TRBD1. The trim removed 5 bases at V and 2 bases at J, leaving 5 bases unmatched. The germline CDR1 and CDR2 sequences are SGHTA and FQGTGA. This CDR3 has 15 amino acids.

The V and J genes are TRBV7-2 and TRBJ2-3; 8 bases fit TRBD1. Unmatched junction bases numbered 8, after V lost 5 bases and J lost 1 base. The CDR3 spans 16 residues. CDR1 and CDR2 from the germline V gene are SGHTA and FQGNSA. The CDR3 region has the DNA TGTGCCAGCAGCCTAGTCGGACAGGGTGGCACAGATACGCAGTATTTT. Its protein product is CASSLVGQGGTDTQYF.

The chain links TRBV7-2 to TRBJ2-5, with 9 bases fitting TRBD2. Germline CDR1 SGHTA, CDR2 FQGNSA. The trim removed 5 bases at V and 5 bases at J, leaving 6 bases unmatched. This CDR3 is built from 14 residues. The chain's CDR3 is CASSRERGVETQYF. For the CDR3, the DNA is TGTGCCAGCAGCCGGGAGCGGGGGGTGGAGACCCAGTACTTC.

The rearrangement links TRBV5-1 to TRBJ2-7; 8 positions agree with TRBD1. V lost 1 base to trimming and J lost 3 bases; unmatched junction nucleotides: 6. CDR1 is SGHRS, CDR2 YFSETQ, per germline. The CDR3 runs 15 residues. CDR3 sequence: CASSLTRQGHYEQYF. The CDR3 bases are TGCGCCAGCAGCTTGACTCGACAGGGGCACTACGAGCAGTACTTC. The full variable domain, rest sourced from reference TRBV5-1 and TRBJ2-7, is KAGVTQTPRYLIKTRGQQVTLSCSPISGHRSVSWYQQTPGQGLQFLFEYFSETQRNKGNFPGRFSGRQFSNSRSEMNVSTLELGDSALYLCASSLTRQGHYEQYFGPGTRLTVT.

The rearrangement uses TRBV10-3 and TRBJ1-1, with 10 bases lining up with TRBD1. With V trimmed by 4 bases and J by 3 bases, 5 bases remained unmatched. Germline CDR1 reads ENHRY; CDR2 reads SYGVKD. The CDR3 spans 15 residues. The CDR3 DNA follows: TGTGCCATCAGTGGGGACAGGGGTCAGGACACTGAAGCTTTCTTT. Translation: CAISGDRGQDTEAFF.

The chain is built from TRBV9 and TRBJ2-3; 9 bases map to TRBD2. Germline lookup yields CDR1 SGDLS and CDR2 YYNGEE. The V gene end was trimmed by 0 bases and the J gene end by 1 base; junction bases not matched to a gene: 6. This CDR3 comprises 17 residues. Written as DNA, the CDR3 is TGTGCCAGCAGCGTAGTGGGATCTAGCGGGGGCACAGATACGCAGTATTTT. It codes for CASSVVGSSGGTDTQYF.

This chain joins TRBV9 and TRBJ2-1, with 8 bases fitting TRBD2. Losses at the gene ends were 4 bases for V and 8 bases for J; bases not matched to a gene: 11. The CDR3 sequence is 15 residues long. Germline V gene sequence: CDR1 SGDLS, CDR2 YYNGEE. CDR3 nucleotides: TGTGCCAGCAGCACCCGGACTAGCATGGGGGATGAGCAGTTCTTC. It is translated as CASSTRTSMGDEQFF.

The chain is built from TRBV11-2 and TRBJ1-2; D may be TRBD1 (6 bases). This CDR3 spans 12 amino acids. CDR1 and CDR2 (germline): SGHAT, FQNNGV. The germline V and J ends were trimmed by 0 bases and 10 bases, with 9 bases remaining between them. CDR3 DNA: TGTGCCAGCAGCTTAGAAAACAGGGACTACACCTTC. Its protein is CASSLENRDYTF.

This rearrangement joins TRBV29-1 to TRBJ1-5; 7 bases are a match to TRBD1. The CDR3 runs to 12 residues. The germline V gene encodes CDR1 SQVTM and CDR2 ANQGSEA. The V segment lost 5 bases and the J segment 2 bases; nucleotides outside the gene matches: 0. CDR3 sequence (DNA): TGCAGCGTTCAGGGGGGCAATCAGCCCCAGCATTTT. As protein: CSVQGGNQPQHF.

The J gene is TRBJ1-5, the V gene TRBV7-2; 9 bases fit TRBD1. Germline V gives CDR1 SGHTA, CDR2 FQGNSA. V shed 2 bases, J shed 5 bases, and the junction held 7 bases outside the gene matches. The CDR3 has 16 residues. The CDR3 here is CASSLRVGDRDQPQHF. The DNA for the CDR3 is TGTGCCAGCAGCTTAAGAGTGGGGGACAGGGATCAGCCCCAGCATTTT.

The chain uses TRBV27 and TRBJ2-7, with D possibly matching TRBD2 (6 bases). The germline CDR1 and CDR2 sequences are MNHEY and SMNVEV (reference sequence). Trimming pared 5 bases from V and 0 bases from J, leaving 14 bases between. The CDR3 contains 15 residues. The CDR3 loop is CASSPVGGSSYEQYF. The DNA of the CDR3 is TGTGCCAGCAGTCCCGTGGGGGGTTCCTCCTACGAGCAGTACTTC.

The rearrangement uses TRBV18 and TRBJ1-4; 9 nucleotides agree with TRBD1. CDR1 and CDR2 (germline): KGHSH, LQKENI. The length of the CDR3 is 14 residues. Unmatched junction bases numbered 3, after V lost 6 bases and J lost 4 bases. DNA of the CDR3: TGTGCCAGCTCCCCGACAGGGGGTAATGAAAAACTGTTTTTT. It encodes CASSPTGGNEKLFF.